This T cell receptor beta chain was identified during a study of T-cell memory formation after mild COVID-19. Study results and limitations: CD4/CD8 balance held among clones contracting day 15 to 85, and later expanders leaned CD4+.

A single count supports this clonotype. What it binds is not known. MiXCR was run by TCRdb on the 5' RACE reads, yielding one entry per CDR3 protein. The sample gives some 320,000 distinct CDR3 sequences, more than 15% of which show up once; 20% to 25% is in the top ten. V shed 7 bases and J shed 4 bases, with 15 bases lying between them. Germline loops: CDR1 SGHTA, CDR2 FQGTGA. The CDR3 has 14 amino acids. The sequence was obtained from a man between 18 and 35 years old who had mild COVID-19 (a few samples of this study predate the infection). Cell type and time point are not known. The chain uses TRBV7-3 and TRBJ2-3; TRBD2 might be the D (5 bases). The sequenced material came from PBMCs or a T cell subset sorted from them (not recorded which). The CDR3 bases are TGTGCCAGCATGAGAGCGGCCCATGCAGATACGCAGTATTTT. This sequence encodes CASMRAAHADTQYF.